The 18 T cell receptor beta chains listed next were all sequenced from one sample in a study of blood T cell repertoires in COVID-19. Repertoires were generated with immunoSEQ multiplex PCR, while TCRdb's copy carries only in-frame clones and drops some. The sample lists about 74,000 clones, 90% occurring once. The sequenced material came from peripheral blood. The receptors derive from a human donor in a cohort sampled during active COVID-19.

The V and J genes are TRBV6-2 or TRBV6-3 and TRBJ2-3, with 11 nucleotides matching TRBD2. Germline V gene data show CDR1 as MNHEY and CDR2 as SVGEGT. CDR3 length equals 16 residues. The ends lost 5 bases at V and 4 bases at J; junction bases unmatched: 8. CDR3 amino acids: CASSDGLAGGADTQYF. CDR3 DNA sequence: TGTGCCAGCAGTGATGGACTAGCGGGTGGGGCAGATACGCAGTATTTT.

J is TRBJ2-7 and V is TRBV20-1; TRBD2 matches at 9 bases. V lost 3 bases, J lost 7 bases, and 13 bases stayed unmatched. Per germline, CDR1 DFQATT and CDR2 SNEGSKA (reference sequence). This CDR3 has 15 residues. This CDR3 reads CSASTGLASLKEQYF. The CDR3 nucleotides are TGCAGTGCTAGTACCGGACTAGCGAGCCTGAAGGAGCAGTACTTC.

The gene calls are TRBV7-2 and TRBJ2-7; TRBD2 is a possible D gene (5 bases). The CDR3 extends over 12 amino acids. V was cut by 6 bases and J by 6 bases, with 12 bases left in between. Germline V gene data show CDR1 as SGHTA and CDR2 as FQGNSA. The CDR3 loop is CASREGRGEQYF. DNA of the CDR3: TGTGCCAGCAGAGAAGGTCGGGGCGAGCAGTACTTC. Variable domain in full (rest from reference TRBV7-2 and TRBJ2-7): GAGVSQSPSNKVTEKGKDVELRCDPISGHTALYWYRQSLGQGLEFLIYFQGNSAPDKSGLPSDRFSAERTGGSVSTLTIQRTQQEDSAVYLCASREGRGEQYFGPGTRLTVT.

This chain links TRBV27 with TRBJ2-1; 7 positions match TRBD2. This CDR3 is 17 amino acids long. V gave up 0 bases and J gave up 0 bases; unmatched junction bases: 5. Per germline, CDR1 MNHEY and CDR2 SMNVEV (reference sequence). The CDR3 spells CASSLSPGGSSYNEQFF. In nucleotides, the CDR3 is TGTGCCAGCAGTTTATCGCCGGGAGGAAGCTCCTACAATGAGCAGTTCTTC.

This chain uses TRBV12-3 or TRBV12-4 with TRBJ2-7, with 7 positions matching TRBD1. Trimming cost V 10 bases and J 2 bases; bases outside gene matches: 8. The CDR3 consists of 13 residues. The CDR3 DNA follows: TGTGCCAATCGGACAGGATATACCTACGAGCAGTACTTC. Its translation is CANRTGYTYEQYF.

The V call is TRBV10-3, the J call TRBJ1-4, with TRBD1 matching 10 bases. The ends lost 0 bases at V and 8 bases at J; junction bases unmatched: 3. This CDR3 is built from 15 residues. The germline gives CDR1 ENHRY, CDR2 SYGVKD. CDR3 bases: TGTGCCATCAGTGAGTCCGGGACAGGGGACGAAAAACTGTTTTTT. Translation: CAISESGTGDEKLFF.

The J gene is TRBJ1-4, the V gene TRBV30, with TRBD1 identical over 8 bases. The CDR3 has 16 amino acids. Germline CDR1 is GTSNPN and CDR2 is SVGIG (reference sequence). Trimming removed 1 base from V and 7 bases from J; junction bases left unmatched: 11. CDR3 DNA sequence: TGTGCCTGGAGTGGACAGGGGCCAGGGTTTGGTGAAAAACTGTTTTTT. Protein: CAWSGQGPGFGEKLFF.

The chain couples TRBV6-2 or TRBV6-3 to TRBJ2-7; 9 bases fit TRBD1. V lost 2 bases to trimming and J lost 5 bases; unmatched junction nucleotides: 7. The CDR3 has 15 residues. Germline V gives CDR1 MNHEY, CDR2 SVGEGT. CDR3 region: CASSYLGTGINEQYF. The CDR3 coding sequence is TGTGCCAGCAGTTACCTAGGGACAGGGATCAACGAGCAGTACTTC.

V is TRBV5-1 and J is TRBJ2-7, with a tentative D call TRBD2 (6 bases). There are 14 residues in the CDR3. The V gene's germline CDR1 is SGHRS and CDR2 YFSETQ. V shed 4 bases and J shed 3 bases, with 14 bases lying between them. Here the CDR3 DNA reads TGCGCCAGCAGCCCCCGGGACTCCGGCTACGAGCAGTACTTC. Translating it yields CASSPRDSGYEQYF.

The CDR3 spells CASSQWGLAGGPRDEQYF. The CDR3, as DNA: TGTGCCAGCAGCCAATGGGGGCTAGCGGGAGGGCCCAGGGACGAGCAGTACTTC. The V and J genes are TRBV3-1 (or the pseudogene TRBV3-2) and TRBJ2-7; 12 bases fit TRBD2. The V gene end was trimmed by 2 bases and the J gene end by 5 bases; junction bases not matched to a gene: 13. CDR1 is LGHDT and CDR2 is YNNKEL in the germline V gene (reference sequence). This CDR3 has 18 residues.

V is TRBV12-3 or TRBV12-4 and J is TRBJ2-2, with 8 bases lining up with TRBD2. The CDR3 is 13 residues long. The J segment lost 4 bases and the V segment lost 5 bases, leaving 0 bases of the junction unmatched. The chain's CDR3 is CASSSGSTGELFF. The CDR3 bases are TGTGCCAGCAGTAGCGGGAGCACCGGGGAGCTGTTTTTT.

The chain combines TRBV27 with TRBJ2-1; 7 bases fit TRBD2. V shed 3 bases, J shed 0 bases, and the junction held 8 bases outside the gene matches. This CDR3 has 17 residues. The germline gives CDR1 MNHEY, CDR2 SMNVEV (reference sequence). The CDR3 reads CASSFTSDPSSYNEQFF. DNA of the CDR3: TGTGCCAGCAGTTTCACTAGCGACCCGAGCTCCTACAATGAGCAGTTCTTC.

CDR3 sequence (DNA): TGTGCCAGCAGCGTAGGGACAGGGGGCCGGGGCACTGAAGCTTTCTTT. Its translation is CASSVGTGGRGTEAFF. The chain links TRBV9 to TRBJ1-1; TRBD1 matches 11 bases. Germline values: CDR1 SGDLS, CDR2 YYNGEE. Trimming cost V 0 bases and J 4 bases; bases outside gene matches: 5. The CDR3 consists of 16 residues.

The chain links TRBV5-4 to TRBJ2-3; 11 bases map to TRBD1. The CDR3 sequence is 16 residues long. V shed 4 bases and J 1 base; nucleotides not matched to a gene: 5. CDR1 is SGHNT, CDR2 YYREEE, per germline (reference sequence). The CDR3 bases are TGTGCCAGCAGCCCCCGGACAGGGGGCCGCACAGATACGCAGTATTTT. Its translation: CASSPRTGGRTDTQYF. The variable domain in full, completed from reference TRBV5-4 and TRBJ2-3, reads ETGVTQSPTHLIKTRGQQVTLRCSSQSGHNTVSWYQQALGQGPQFIFQYYREEENGRGNFPPRFSGLQFPNYSSELNVNALELDDSALYLCASSPRTGGRTDTQYFGPGTRLTVL.

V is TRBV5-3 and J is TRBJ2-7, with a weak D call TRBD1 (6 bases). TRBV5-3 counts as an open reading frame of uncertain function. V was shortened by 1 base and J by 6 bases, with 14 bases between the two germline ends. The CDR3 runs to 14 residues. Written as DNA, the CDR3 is TGTGCCAGAAGCTTGTTTAACAGGGCCGGCGAGCAGTACTTC. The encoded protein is CARSLFNRAGEQYF.

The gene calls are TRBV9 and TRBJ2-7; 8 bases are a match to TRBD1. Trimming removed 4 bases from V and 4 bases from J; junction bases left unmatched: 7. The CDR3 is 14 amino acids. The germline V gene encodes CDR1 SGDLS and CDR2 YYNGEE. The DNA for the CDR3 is TGTGCCAGCAGCTCCGGGACAGGACAATACGAGCAGTACTTC. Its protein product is CASSSGTGQYEQYF.

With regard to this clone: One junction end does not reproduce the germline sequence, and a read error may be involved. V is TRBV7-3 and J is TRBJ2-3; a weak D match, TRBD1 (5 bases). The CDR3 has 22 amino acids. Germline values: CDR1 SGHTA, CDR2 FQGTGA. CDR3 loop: CASNLRSGLPKGPPRSTDTQYF. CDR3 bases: TGTGCCAGCAACTTAAGATCAGGGCTCCCGAAGGGGCCCCCAAGGAGCACAGATACGCAGTATTTT. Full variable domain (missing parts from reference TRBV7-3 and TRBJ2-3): GAGVSQTPSNKVTEKGKYVELRCDPISGHTALYWYRQSLGQGPEFLIYFQGTGAADDSGLPNDRFFAVRPEGSVSTLKIQRTERGDSAVYLCASNLRSGLPKGPPRSTDTQYFGPGTRLTVL.

The CDR3 protein is CASSTALRGHYGYTF. The CDR3 DNA reads TGTGCCAGTAGTACGGCCCTCAGGGGGCACTATGGCTACACCTTC. V is TRBV19 and J is TRBJ1-2, with TRBD1 identical over 8 bases. Trimming removed 4 bases from V and 3 bases from J; junction bases left unmatched: 7. This CDR3 is 15 amino acids long. Germline CDR1 and CDR2: LNHDA and SQIVND (reference sequence).